This T cell receptor beta chain comes out of a study of blood T cells in healthy people across ages. Looking at the study overall: Per every two T cells, about one barcoded beta molecule was captured by template switching.

This clonotype was counted at least ten times. Its antigen is still unknown. Germline V gene lookup returns CDR1 DFQATT and CDR2 SNEGSKA (reference sequence). Trimming at V came to 2 bases and at J to 5 bases, leaving 5 bases not matched to a gene. The CDR3 runs to 16 residues. Overall study results and limits: It was not known whether donors were CMV positive (a possible confounder of expanded clonotype changes).

A sample-barcoded 5' primer and a J-beta primer mix were used in a second PCR of about 7 to 12 cycles. TCRdb called the 5' RACE reads again in MiXCR, with one record for every CDR3 protein. The sample consists of about 1,800,000 distinct CDR3 sequences, over 25% of them appearing once. The specimen sequenced was blood. This sequence was found in a woman aged 25 to 39 in good health. V and J are TRBV20-1 and TRBJ2-1, with 14 bases identical to TRBD2. In DNA form, the CDR3 reads TGCAGTGCTAGAAAAGGGACTAGCGGGAGCGACAATGAGCAGTTCTTC. Its protein is CSARKGTSGSDNEQFF.